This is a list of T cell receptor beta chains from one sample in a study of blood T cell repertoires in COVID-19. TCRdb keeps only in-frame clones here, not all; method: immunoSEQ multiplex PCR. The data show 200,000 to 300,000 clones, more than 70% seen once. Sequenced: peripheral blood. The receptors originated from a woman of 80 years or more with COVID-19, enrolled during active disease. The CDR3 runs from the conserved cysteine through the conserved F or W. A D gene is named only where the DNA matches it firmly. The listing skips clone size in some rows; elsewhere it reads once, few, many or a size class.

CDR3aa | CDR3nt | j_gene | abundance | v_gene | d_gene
CASSRQGAGQPQHF | TGTGCCAGCAGCCGACAGGGGGCGGGGCAGCCCCAGCATTTT | TRBJ1-5 | once | TRBV28 | TRBD1
CAWSPDRQGSEAFF | TGTGCCTGGAGTCCAGACCGACAGGGCTCTGAAGCTTTCTTT | TRBJ1-1 | NA | TRBV30 | TRBD1
CASSPRGGGPNLNTEAFF | TGTGCCAGCAGTCCCCGGGGCGGGGGGCCAAACCTGAACACTGAAGCTTTCTTT | TRBJ1-1 | NA | TRBV28 | NA
CASSLLPSGSIQETQYF | TGTGCCAGCAGCTTACTTCCTAGCGGATCTATACAAGAGACCCAGTACTTC | TRBJ2-5 | NA | TRBV7-2 | TRBD2
CASHEGGQTRSTEAFF | TGTGCCAGCCACGAGGGAGGGCAGACGAGATCCACTGAAGCTTTCTTT | TRBJ1-1 | NA | TRBV28 | NA
CASSIGLAGGGETQYF | TGTGCCAGTAGTATAGGGCTAGCGGGGGGAGGTGAGACCCAGTACTTC | TRBJ2-5 | NA | TRBV19 | TRBD2
CAWSVLLETQYF | TGTGCCTGGAGTGTACTCTTGGAGACCCAGTACTTC | TRBJ2-5 | NA | TRBV30 | NA
CASSYVPYGKQETQYF | TGTGCCAGCAGTTACGTCCCCTACGGGAAACAAGAGACCCAGTACTTC | TRBJ2-5 | NA | TRBV6-5 | NA
CASKPGELWEKLFF | TGTGCCAGCAAGCCTGGGGAGCTCTGGGAAAAACTGTTTTTT | TRBJ1-4 | once | TRBV27 | NA
CASSISGGYTDTQYF | TGTGCCAGCAGCATTAGCGGGGGGTATACAGATACGCAGTATTTT | TRBJ2-3 | NA | TRBV7-9 | TRBD2
CASSYPPSRGSNTGELFF | TGTGCCAGCAGTTACCCTCCATCTAGGGGGTCGAACACCGGGGAGCTGTTTTTT | TRBJ2-2 | NA | TRBV6-2/TRBV6-3 | NA
CSARDRGNSPLHF | TGCAGCGCCAGGGACAGGGGCAATTCACCCCTCCACTTT | TRBJ1-6 | few | TRBV29-1 | TRBD1
CASSEPGSTGELFF | TGTGCCAGCAGTGAACCAGGGTCCACCGGGGAGCTGTTTTTT | TRBJ2-2 | once | TRBV25-1 | NA
CATSDPTGGDGYGYTF | TGTGCCACCAGTGACCCGACAGGGGGCGATGGCTATGGCTACACCTTC | TRBJ1-2 | NA | TRBV24-1 | TRBD1
CASSLDRGSPLHF | TGTGCCAGCAGCTTGGACAGGGGTTCACCCCTCCACTTT | TRBJ1-6 | NA | TRBV5-5 | TRBD1
CAISDVPLAPGELFF | TGTGCCATCAGTGATGTCCCACTTGCTCCCGGGGAGCTGTTTTTT | TRBJ2-2 | NA | TRBV10-3 | NA
CASSPRQGRVSYEQYF | TGTGCCAGCAGTCCCAGACAGGGGAGGGTCTCCTACGAGCAGTACTTC | TRBJ2-7 | few | TRBV28 | NA
CAWSLPGQRGLFNSPLHF | TGTGCCTGGAGTTTGCCGGGACAGAGGGGTCTTTTTAATTCACCCCTCCACTTT | TRBJ1-6 | NA | TRBV30 | TRBD1
CASSLFRGPNYGYTF | TGTGCCAGCAGCTTGTTCCGAGGGCCTAACTATGGCTACACCTTC | TRBJ1-2 | NA | TRBV5-6 | NA
CASSLAVRGYGYTF | TGTGCCAGCAGCCTCGCTGTCAGGGGGTATGGCTACACCTTC | TRBJ1-2 | NA | TRBV4-2 | TRBD1
CASSSLTGGTEAFF | TGCGCCAGCAGCTCCCTGACAGGGGGCACTGAAGCTTTCTTT | TRBJ1-1 | few | TRBV4-1 | TRBD1
CASRRQGAGAEAFF | TGTGCCAGCAGACGACAGGGGGCTGGGGCTGAAGCTTTCTTT | TRBJ1-1 | NA | TRBV6-5 | TRBD1
CASSDRAGTEAFF | TGTGCCAGCAGTGACAGGGCGGGTACTGAAGCTTTCTTT | TRBJ1-1 | NA | TRBV6-6 | TRBD1
CASSLRGLNTGELFF | TGTGCCAGCAGCTTACGAGGCCTCAACACCGGGGAGCTGTTTTTT | TRBJ2-2 | NA | TRBV7-2 | NA
CASSLDSAPREQYF | TGCGCCAGCAGCTTGGACAGTGCCCCCAGGGAGCAGTACTTC | TRBJ2-7 | once | TRBV5-1 | NA
CASRTDHNSPLHF | TGTGCCAGCAGAACAGATCATAATTCACCCCTCCACTTT | TRBJ1-6 | NA | TRBV6-5 | NA
CASSWDRGNTGELFF | TGTGCCAGCAGCTGGGACAGGGGAAACACCGGGGAGCTGTTTTTT | TRBJ2-2 | NA | TRBV11-2 | TRBD1
CASSIGNRGSEQYF | TGTGCCAGTAGTATTGGTAACAGGGGGTCTGAGCAGTACTTC | TRBJ2-7 | NA | TRBV19 | TRBD1
CASSITGAIYNEQFF | TGTGCCAGCAGCATTACAGGAGCTATCTACAATGAGCAGTTCTTC | TRBJ2-1 | NA | TRBV9 | NA
CASSGTDQETQYF | TGTGCCAGCAGCGGGACAGATCAAGAGACCCAGTACTTC | TRBJ2-5 | NA | TRBV5-4 | TRBD1